Presented here are 5 T cell receptor beta chains from one specimen sequenced in a study of CD8+CD57+ T cells in acquired aplastic anemia. According to the study, genomic DNA was the template for TCR beta VDJ and CDR3 profiling. Via MiXCR, TCRdb re-called the reads, giving one row per CDR3 protein. The sample records fewer than 300,000 distinct CDR3 sequences, approximately 79% being singletons. Patients who underwent sequencing had shown CD8+CD57+ cell expansion by flow cytometry. The source material was sorted CD4+, CD8+, or CD8+CD57+ T cells (not recorded which) from PBMCs. The receptor source for this set is a human donor with aplastic anemia.

The V call is TRBV7-4, the J call TRBJ1-5; tentatively, D is TRBD1 (5 bases). CDR1 is SGHVT, CDR2 SQSDAQ, per germline. Trimming left V 5 bases short and J 6 bases short, with 17 bases between. The CDR3 contains 15 residues. The chain's CDR3 is CASSQDGTGRQPQHF. The CDR3 nucleotides read TGTGCCAGCAGCCAAGATGGAACGGGACGTCAGCCCCAGCATTTT.

V gene TRBV2 combines with J gene TRBJ1-6, with unresolved D. V was clipped by 0 bases and J by 6 bases, with 9 bases between them. Germline assignment: CDR1 SNHLY and CDR2 FYNNEI. The CDR3 extends over 15 amino acids. In DNA, the CDR3 is TGTGCCAGCAGTGAAGCGGCGGGGATTAATTCACCCCTCCACTTT. Translation: CASSEAAGINSPLHF.

This chain joins TRBV7-6 and TRBJ2-6; no reliable D call. V was pared by 3 bases and J by 8 bases, with 17 bases between. Germline CDR1 SGHVS, CDR2 FNYEAQ. This CDR3 has 16 residues. This CDR3 is CASSLGGSQRSNVLTF. The CDR3, as DNA: TGTGCCAGCAGCTTGGGCGGTAGCCAGCGATCCAACGTCCTGACTTTC.

This clonotype showed up just a few times. The rearrangement joins TRBV29-1 to TRBJ2-2; either TRBD1 or TRBD2 may supply D (5 bases each). The V gene lost 5 bases and the J gene lost 2 bases, with 9 bases spanning the gap. Germline values: CDR1 SQVTM, CDR2 ANQGSEA. The CDR3 has 13 residues. CDR3 protein: CSVLRGNTGELFF. In DNA form, the CDR3 reads TGCAGCGTTCTACGGGGCAACACCGGGGAGCTGTTTTTT.

Comment on this clonotype: A read error may produce the germline difference seen at one junction end. The chain combines TRBV2 with TRBJ1-6; no clear D. In germline, CDR1 is SNHLY, CDR2 FYNNEI. CDR3 length: 14 amino acids. CDR3 loop: CASSLSSYNPPHHF. CDR3 nucleotide sequence: TGTGCCAGCAGCTTGAGTTCCTATAATCCGCCCCACCACTTT.